This is a list of T cell receptor beta chains from one sample in a study of shared clonotypes between healthy human individuals. Sequenced by immunoSEQ multiplex PCR; TCRdb stores in-frame clones only, minus some. The repertoire holds 2.3 million or so clones, with over 90% as singletons. The specimen sequenced was naive CD4+ T cells from PBMCs. The receptors shown here come from a man between 18 and 35 years old in good health. Some clones in this sample may be carry-over from other donors' samples. Both conserved end residues are part of each CDR3. The D gene is left open where the match is weak. A clone size is listed for some rows: how often the clone was seen (once, few, many), or a class if it is expanded.

J | size | V | D | DNA | CDR3
TRBJ2-1 | once | TRBV25-1 | TRBD1 | TGTGCCAGCAGTCGGACAGGTCCCGATGAGCAGTTCTTC | CASSRTGPDEQFF
TRBJ2-6 | - | TRBV27 | - | TGTGCCAGCAGTTCGGGACGGCCCGAACGTCCTGGGGCCAACGTCCTGACTTTC | CASSSGRPERPGANVLTF
TRBJ1-5 | - | TRBV27 | - | TGTGCCAGCACAACAGGGTTTGGCAATCAGCCCCAGCATTTT | CASTTGFGNQPQHF
TRBJ2-2 | - | TRBV29-1 | - | TGCAGCGTTGAAGCTTGGCACAACACCGGGGAGCTGTTTTTT | CSVEAWHNTGELFF
TRBJ2-5 | once | TRBV6-5 | - | TGTGCCAGCAGTTACCCTTCGGGGAGAGGGGAGACCCAGTACTTC | CASSYPSGRGETQYF
TRBJ2-1 | - | TRBV7-3 | - | TGTGCCAGCAGCCTCAGTGTCCGGAGGGCGGGCTACAATGAGCAGTTCTTC | CASSLSVRRAGYNEQFF
TRBJ2-5 | - | TRBV4-3 | - | TGCGCCAGCAGCCAGCAGGGAGGCGAGACCCAGTACTTC | CASSQQGGETQYF
TRBJ2-3 | - | TRBV5-1 | - | TGCGCCAGCAGTCGTACTCGGGGCGATACGCAGTATTTT | CASSRTRGDTQYF
TRBJ1-1 | - | TRBV4-2 | - | TGTGCCAGCAGCTCCGACCGGAACACTGAAGCTTTCTTT | CASSSDRNTEAFF
TRBJ1-3 | once | TRBV5-1 | - | TGCGCCAGCAGTGCCAGTCTGACGGGAAACACCATATATTTT | CASSASLTGNTIYF
TRBJ1-2 | - | TRBV30 | TRBD1 | TGTGCCTGGCTAGACAGGGGATGGGGCTACACCTTC | CAWLDRGWGYTF
TRBJ2-1 | - | TRBV5-1 | - | TGCGCCAGCAGCTTGGCGCAGGGGCTCGGCGATGAGCAGTTCTTC | CASSLAQGLGDEQFF
TRBJ2-5 | - | TRBV9 | TRBD2 | TGTGCCAGCAGCGCGGATGAACTAGCGATGGTAGAGACCCAGTACTTC | CASSADELAMVETQYF
TRBJ2-5 | - | TRBV11-2 | TRBD2 | TGTGCCAGCAGCTCAATCCGACTAGCGGGACACCAAGAGACCCAGTACTTC | CASSSIRLAGHQETQYF
TRBJ2-7 | - | TRBV7-8 | - | TGTGCCAGCAGCTTGGGACAAGCCTTTACGAGCGAGCAGTACTTC | CASSLGQAFTSEQYF
TRBJ1-2 | - | TRBV27 | - | TGTGCCAGCAGTTCTCCACTCCAGGGTTCTGAAGGCTACACCTTC | CASSSPLQGSEGYTF
TRBJ1-1 | - | TRBV5-1 | TRBD1 | TGCGCCAGCAGCTTGGAGGGGACAGCCGGGAACACTGAAGCTTTCTTT | CASSLEGTAGNTEAFF